The 8 T cell receptor beta chains below were found in one sample sequenced in a study of regulatory T cells in long-lasting Graves disease. Building the TCR beta libraries relied on iRepertoire HTBI primers, and CDR3 regions underwent Arm-PCR. Each CDR3 protein gets one entry after TCRdb re-called the multiplex PCR reads with MiXCR. This table has approximately 390,000 distinct CDR3 sequences, roughly 15% appearing once. The time point was: newly diagnosed GD, antithyroid drugs for less than 3 months. Researchers made the TCR library from RNA that was extracted from PBMCs. These data were also reused for a study on T cells in Graves' hyperthyroidism and ophthalmopathy.

Sequences were derived from peripheral blood mononuclear cells (PBMCs), sampled at new diagnosis, from a patient treated with antithyroid drugs. Every receptor here comes from a woman aged 18-29 years with Graves disease.

The CDR3 loop is CASSPQGRSITDTQYF. CDR3 sequence (DNA): TGTGCCAGCTCACCACAGGGGAGGTCTATCACAGATACGCAGTATTTT. The rearrangement links TRBV18 to TRBJ2-3, with D possibly matching TRBD2 (6 bases). V lost 1 base, J lost 2 bases, and 13 bases lay in between. CDR3 size: 16 residues. Per germline, CDR1 KGHSH and CDR2 LQKENI.

This clonotype was detected ten times or more. V and J are TRBV28 and TRBJ1-2, with 10 bases fitting TRBD1. The CDR3 contains 15 residues. V was pared by 5 bases and J by 4 bases, with 7 bases of the junction left unmatched. Germline CDR1 MDHEN, CDR2 SYDVKM. The CDR3 here is CASSPQGQGRYGYTF. The DNA of the CDR3 is TGTGCCAGCAGTCCTCAGGGACAGGGGCGCTATGGCTACACCTTC.

The chain joins TRBV30 to TRBJ1-6; 8 nucleotides align to TRBD1. Germline V gene data show CDR1 as GTSNPN and CDR2 as SVGIG (reference sequence). Unmatched junction bases numbered 10, after V lost 4 bases and J lost 5 bases. The CDR3 loop spans 16 amino acids. Here the CDR3 reads CAWKFRGQINNSPLHF. The CDR3, as DNA: TGTGCCTGGAAGTTCAGGGGGCAGATAAATAATTCACCCCTCCACTTT. Full variable domain (outside the CDR3, taken from reference TRBV30 and TRBJ1-6): SQTIHQWPATLVQPVGSPLSLECTVEGTSNPNLYWYRQAAGRGLQLLFYSVGIGQISSEVPQNLSASRPQDRQFILSSKKLLLSDSGFYLCAWKFRGQINNSPLHFGNGTRLTVT.

This clonotype appeared many times. At one end, the junction sequence differs from germline, possibly due to a read error. The chain carries TRBV7-7 and TRBJ2-7; 10 bases match TRBD1. This CDR3 has 13 amino acids. The V gene's germline CDR1 is SSHAT and CDR2 FNYEAQ (reference sequence). CDR3 DNA: TGTGCTAGCAGCCGGGACAGGGGCGGCGAGCAGTACTTC. Protein sequence: CASSRDRGGEQYF.

This clonotype occurred a few times. The chain combines TRBV12-3 or TRBV12-4 with TRBJ1-4; TRBD1 agrees at 9 bases. The CDR3 contains 15 residues. The V and J ends lost 5 bases and 7 bases, in that order; junction bases with no gene match: 8. In DNA form, the CDR3 reads TGTGCCAGCAGTAAGGGACAGGGTCGGTTTGAAAAACTGTTTTTT. It specifies CASSKGQGRFEKLFF.

The table lists this clonotype with many counts. The chain employs TRBV28 and TRBJ2-5; D perhaps matches TRBD1 (6 bases). The CDR3 consists of 16 residues. V lost 2 bases and J lost 0, with 13 bases in between. Germline CDR1 MDHEN, CDR2 SYDVKM. The CDR3: CASSLGGSLYQETQYF. The CDR3 DNA sequence: TGTGCCAGCAGTTTAGGGGGCAGTCTGTACCAAGAGACCCAGTACTTC.

This clonotype was seen at least ten times. The chain couples TRBV5-1 to TRBJ2-7; no reliable D call. Trimming pared 2 bases from V and 0 bases from J, leaving 9 bases between. CDR3 length equals 14 residues. Germline CDR1 and CDR2: SGHRS and YFSETQ. The CDR3: CASSLFDGSYEQYF. CDR3 bases: TGCGCCAGCAGCTTATTCGACGGCTCCTACGAGCAGTACTTC.

Concerning this clonotype: A read error may be the cause here, since a much bigger clone is one base away. J is TRBJ2-1 and V is TRBV20-1, with D possibly TRBD2 on 6 matching bases. The DNA matches TRBJ2-3 better at its end, which makes the J call doubtful. Germline CDR1 reads DFQATT; CDR2 reads SNEGSKA (reference sequence). The CDR3 runs 11 residues. CDR3 region: CSAGGRDTQYF. The CDR3 nucleotides read TGCAGTGCCGGAGGGCGTGATACGCAGTATTTT.